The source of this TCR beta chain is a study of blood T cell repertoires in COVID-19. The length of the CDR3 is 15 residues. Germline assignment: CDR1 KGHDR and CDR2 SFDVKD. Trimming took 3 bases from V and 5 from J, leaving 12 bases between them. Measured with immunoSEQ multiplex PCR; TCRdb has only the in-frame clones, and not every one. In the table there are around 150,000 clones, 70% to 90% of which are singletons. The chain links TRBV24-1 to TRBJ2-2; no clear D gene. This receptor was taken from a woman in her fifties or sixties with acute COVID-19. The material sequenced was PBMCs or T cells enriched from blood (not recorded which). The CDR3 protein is CATSDASRVTGELFF. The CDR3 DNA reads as TGTGCCACCAGTGATGCCTCGCGTGTTACCGGGGAGCTGTTTTTT.